What follows are 18 T cell receptor beta chains derived from one specimen sequenced in a study of cytomegalovirus exposure and HLA in healthy donors (dated by TCRdb to about 2017). Preparation of the library involved the immunoSEQ multiplex PCR assay. For the multiplex PCR, a mixture combining 60 forward primers for TCR Vbeta segments and 13 reverse primers for TCR Jbeta segments was used. In TCRdb, the immuneACCESS table is reduced to in-frame sequences with V and J assigned. These tables do not hold every clone; where another copy was compared, an unresolved V gene accounts for under half, and the others remain unexplained. This sample comprises tens of thousands of clones, 7.6% of them detected only once. The ten most abundant clones make up under 3% of the sample. The specimen sequenced was PBMCs. The receptors come from a man in his fifties or sixties in good health and CMV-seronegative.

The chain couples TRBV6-1 to TRBJ1-1, with D maybe TRBD1 (6 bases). The CDR3 length is 14 residues. Trimming removed 4 bases from V and 2 bases from J, with 11 bases in between. CDR1 and CDR2 (germline): MNHNS, SASEGT. The CDR3 DNA follows: TGTGCCAGCAGTGCGGCAGGGGCCAACACTGAAGCTTTCTTT. This translates into CASSAAGANTEAFF.

This clone was counted a few times. The chain links TRBV7-9 to TRBJ2-4; D gene uncertain. The CDR3 spans 12 residues. The V gene lost 5 bases and the J gene lost 7 bases, with 9 bases spanning the gap. CDR1 is SEHNR and CDR2 is FQNEAQ in the germline V gene (reference sequence). CDR3: CASSPRENIQYF. In DNA form, the CDR3 reads TGTGCCAGCAGCCCCCGCGAGAACATTCAGTACTTC. The full variable domain, rest sourced from reference TRBV7-9 and TRBJ2-4, is DTGVSQNPRHKITKRGQNVTFRCDPISEHNRLYWYRQTLGQGPEFLTYFQNEAQLEKSRLLSDRFSAERPKGSFSTLEIQRTEQGDSAMYLCASSPRENIQYFGAGTRLSVL.

The V and J genes are TRBV7-6 and TRBJ2-1; 7 bases fit TRBD2. The CDR3 sequence is 15 residues long. Looked up from germline, CDR1 is SGHVS and CDR2 is FNYEAQ. V was clipped by 0 bases and J by 6 bases; unmatched bases: 5. The CDR3 coding sequence is TGTGCCAGCAGCTTAGCGCCGACGGGGGGCAATGAGCAGTTCTTC. As protein: CASSLAPTGGNEQFF.

The chain has TRBV5-1 and TRBJ2-5, with D uncertain. Trimming removed 0 bases from V and 4 bases from J, with 10 bases in between. Germline CDR1 and CDR2: SGHRS and YFSETQ. The CDR3 is 14 amino acids. The CDR3 reads CASSLELIGETQYF. CDR3 coding DNA: TGCGCCAGCAGCTTGGAACTCATCGGAGAGACCCAGTACTTC. The whole variable domain, filled in from reference TRBV5-1 and TRBJ2-5, reads KAGVTQTPRYLIKTRGQQVTLSCSPISGHRSVSWYQQTPGQGLQFLFEYFSETQRNKGNFPGRFSGRQFSNSRSEMNVSTLELGDSALYLCASSLELIGETQYFGPGTRLLVL.

V is TRBV7-9 and J is TRBJ2-6; maybe TRBD1 (5 bases). The germline V gene has CDR1 SEHNR and CDR2 FQNEAQ (reference sequence). V was clipped by 7 bases and J by 1 base, with 14 bases between them. The CDR3 totals 16 residues. DNA for the CDR3: TGTGCCAGCATAACGCCGGACATTTCTGGGGCCAACGTCCTGACTTTC. Translating gives CASITPDISGANVLTF.

This clone was detected only a few times. The CDR3 DNA reads TGTGCCAGCAGCCCTAACGGGGATCAGCCCCAGCATTTT. The encoded protein is CASSPNGDQPQHF. V gene TRBV7-2 combines with J gene TRBJ1-5; the D is unclear. The germline V gene encodes CDR1 SGHTA and CDR2 FQGNSA. Trimming pared 5 bases from V and 5 bases from J, leaving 10 bases between. The CDR3 has 13 amino acids.

The V and J genes are TRBV11-2 and TRBJ1-1; TRBD1 might be the D (5 bases). V lost 2 bases and J 4 bases, leaving 11 bases between the germline ends. The CDR3 is made up of 14 amino acids. Germline V lookup: CDR1 SGHAT, CDR2 FQNNGV. CDR3 nucleotide sequence: TGTGCCAGCAGCTTAAGCAGGGCTACCACTGAAGCTTTCTTT. As protein: CASSLSRATTEAFF.

This sequence joins TRBV25-1 and TRBJ1-1; 7 nucleotides line up with TRBD1. With 4 bases clipped from V and 0 bases from J, the junction kept 5 bases outside the gene matches. Germline V gene data show CDR1 as MGHDK and CDR2 as SYGVNS. This CDR3 region has 15 residues. CDR3 in amino acids: CASSAQQGLNTEAFF. As DNA, the CDR3 is TGTGCCAGCAGTGCCCAACAGGGGTTGAACACTGAAGCTTTCTTT.

This clone appeared a few times. This chain uses TRBV7-6 with TRBJ2-3, with a tentative D call TRBD1 (6 bases). CDR1 is SGHVS, CDR2 FNYEAQ, per germline. The CDR3 totals 15 residues. Trimming stripped 2 bases from V and 2 bases from J, with 11 bases between. CDR3 coding DNA: TGTGCCAGCAGCTTAACCGGGACAAACACAGATACGCAGTATTTT. Translating gives CASSLTGTNTDTQYF.

The chain couples TRBV23-1 to TRBJ1-6; TRBD1 agrees at 8 bases. TRBV23-1 is annotated as an ORF whose role is uncertain. The CDR3 is made up of 14 amino acids. V was clipped by 3 bases and J by 8 bases; unmatched bases: 3. The CDR3 sequence is CASSHGQGDSPLHF. The CDR3 bases are TGCGCCAGCAGTCACGGACAGGGAGATTCACCCCTCCACTTT.

The chain is built from TRBV19 and TRBJ2-7, with D tentatively TRBD2 (6 bases). The CDR3 runs 16 residues. V was clipped by 3 bases and J by 1 base, with 16 bases between them. Germline V gene data show CDR1 as LNHDA and CDR2 as SQIVND (reference sequence). CDR3 sequence (DNA): TGTGCCAGTAGTATGGGTGTTGGGCGGGATTCCTACGAGCAGTACTTC. This encodes CASSMGVGRDSYEQYF. Full variable domain (outside the CDR3, taken from reference TRBV19 and TRBJ2-7): DGGITQSPKYLFRKEGQNVTLSCEQNLNHDAMYWYRQDPGQGLRLIYYSQIVNDFQKGDIAEGYSVSREKKESFPLTVTSAQKNPTAFYLCASSMGVGRDSYEQYFGPGTRLTVT.

The rearrangement joins TRBV28 to TRBJ2-7, with 8 positions matching TRBD2. Germline-derived CDR1 and CDR2 are MDHEN and SYDVKM. V dropped 5 bases and J dropped 3; count of bases not matched to a gene: 12. The CDR3 is 16 residues long. Written as DNA, the CDR3 is TGTGCCAGCAGTCCCCCTCCGGGAGGGCTTGGCTACGAGCAGTACTTC. Amino acids: CASSPPPGGLGYEQYF.

V and J are TRBV28 and TRBJ1-1; maybe TRBD1 (6 bases). The germline V and J ends were trimmed by 2 bases and 7 bases, with 14 bases remaining between them. The CDR3 spans 14 residues. In germline, CDR1 is MDHEN, CDR2 SYDVKM. The CDR3: CASSLGGRVDEAFF. In DNA form, the CDR3 reads TGTGCCAGCAGTTTAGGGGGCAGGGTGGATGAAGCTTTCTTT.

The gene calls are TRBV28 and TRBJ2-1, with a weak D call TRBD1 (6 bases). The germline CDR1 and CDR2 sequences are MDHEN and SYDVKM. CDR3 length: 13 amino acids. Trimming stripped 5 bases from V and 8 bases from J, with 13 bases between. CDR3 sequence: CASSRAGAYEQFF. In DNA, the CDR3 is TGTGCCAGCAGTCGGGCAGGGGCGTATGAGCAGTTCTTC.

This clone was seen a few times. The rearrangement uses TRBV20-1 and TRBJ1-1; D is unclear. V lost 5 bases to trimming and J lost 3 bases, with 7 bases between them. The CDR3 loop spans 11 amino acids. Germline V gene lookup returns CDR1 DFQATT and CDR2 SNEGSKA (reference sequence). CDR3 sequence (DNA): TGCAGTGCTGGGAGCTACACTGAAGCTTTCTTT. It is translated as CSAGSYTEAFF.

The chain carries TRBV11-1 and TRBJ1-1; the match to TRBD1 covers 10 bases. The CDR3 is 13 residues long. The germline V gene has CDR1 SGHAT and CDR2 FQDESV (reference sequence). V lost 5 bases and J lost 4; bases outside the gene matches: 1. The CDR3 protein is CASSRTGGTEAFF. CDR3 bases: TGTGCCAGCAGCCGGACAGGGGGCACTGAAGCTTTCTTT.

Only a few counts were recorded for this clone. The chain carries TRBV5-4 and TRBJ2-5, with 14 bases matching TRBD2. The V and J ends lost 4 bases and 2 bases, in that order; junction bases with no gene match: 7. Germline V gene lookup returns CDR1 SGHNT and CDR2 YYREEE (reference sequence). The CDR3 has 17 residues. The CDR3 DNA reads TGTGCCAGCAGCCAGGGACTAGCGGGAGATAAACAAGAGACCCAGTACTTC. Encoded protein: CASSQGLAGDKQETQYF.

This clone was detected only a few times. The chain is built from TRBV5-1 and TRBJ1-4; possible D gene TRBD1, 6 bases. Germline V gives CDR1 SGHRS, CDR2 YFSETQ. The CDR3 is 11 amino acids. V was clipped by 9 bases and J by 8 bases, with 11 bases between them. The CDR3 sequence is CANTRGEKLFF. The CDR3 DNA is TGCGCCAATACGAGGGGGGAAAAACTGTTTTTT. Filled out from reference TRBV5-1 and TRBJ1-4, the complete variable domain reads KAGVTQTPRYLIKTRGQQVTLSCSPISGHRSVSWYQQTPGQGLQFLFEYFSETQRNKGNFPGRFSGRQFSNSRSEMNVSTLELGDSALYLCANTRGEKLFFGSGTQLSVL.